This T cell receptor (beta chain) was recovered during a study of response to subunit inactivated influenza vaccine. Germline CDR1 and CDR2: SQVTM and ANQGSEA. The CDR3 runs 13 residues. V was clipped by 5 bases and J by 2 bases; unmatched bases: 5. Each CDR3 protein gets one entry after TCRdb re-called the RT-PCR reads with MiXCR. The sample has some 640,000 distinct CDR3 sequences, around 13% seen once. As concerns this clonotype: Its matching antigen is unknown.

Study-level results: T cells newly recruited by each seasonal influenza vaccination are few, the authors suggested.

The clonotype originates from a man between 50 and 59 years old who received an inactivated influenza vaccine. The sample here was PBMCs from blood, taken 14 days before vaccination. The V and J genes are TRBV29-1 and TRBJ1-1, with TRBD1 matching over 7 bases. The CDR3 protein is CSVTRQGNTEAFF. CDR3 sequence (DNA): TGCAGCGTTACCAGACAGGGTAACACTGAAGCTTTCTTT.